This TCR beta chain was recovered during a study of response to subunit inactivated influenza vaccine. In the case of this clonotype: Its antigen remains unidentified.

V was clipped by 3 bases and J by 0 bases; unmatched bases: 7. CDR3 length: 17 amino acids. Study-level findings and limits: Authors suggested that a seasonal influenza vaccination recruits few new T cells each time.

One entry per CDR3 protein, called by TCRdb with MiXCR from the RT-PCR reads. There are around 650,000 distinct CDR3 sequences in the sample; approximately 15% occur only once, and around 10% lies in the top ten. The genes are TRBV12-3 or TRBV12-4 and TRBJ2-7; 11 bases agree with TRBD2. This clonotype was obtained from a man aged 50-59 years who received an inactivated influenza vaccine. This specimen was PBMCs from blood, taken about 13 days after vaccination. The CDR3: CASSFTGTSGSSYEQYF. As DNA, the CDR3 is TGTGCCAGCAGTTTCACCGGGACTAGCGGTAGCTCCTACGAGCAGTACTTC.